This TCR beta chain was recorded in a study of blood T cell repertoires in COVID-19. Across the study: Whether acute or convalescent, the COVID-19 samples came from the United States, Italy and Spain. PBMCs, B-cell-depleted T cells, or T cells provided the cDNA or gDNA that made up the material.

This clone was seen a single time. Germline-derived CDR1 and CDR2 are MNHNS and SASEGT. The CDR3 is 15 residues long. Trimming pared 3 bases from V and 2 bases from J, leaving 14 bases between. The assay was immunoSEQ multiplex PCR, and TCRdb's table has in-frame clones only and misses some. Of 35,000 to 55,000 clones in the sample, roughly 90% were seen once. The sequenced material came from peripheral blood. V is TRBV6-1 and J is TRBJ2-7; tentatively, D is TRBD1 (6 bases). The origin of this receptor is a man in his sixties with active COVID-19. The CDR3 loop reads CASSEASDRTYEQYF. CDR3 coding DNA: TGTGCCAGCAGTGAGGCCAGTGACAGGACCTACGAGCAGTACTTC.